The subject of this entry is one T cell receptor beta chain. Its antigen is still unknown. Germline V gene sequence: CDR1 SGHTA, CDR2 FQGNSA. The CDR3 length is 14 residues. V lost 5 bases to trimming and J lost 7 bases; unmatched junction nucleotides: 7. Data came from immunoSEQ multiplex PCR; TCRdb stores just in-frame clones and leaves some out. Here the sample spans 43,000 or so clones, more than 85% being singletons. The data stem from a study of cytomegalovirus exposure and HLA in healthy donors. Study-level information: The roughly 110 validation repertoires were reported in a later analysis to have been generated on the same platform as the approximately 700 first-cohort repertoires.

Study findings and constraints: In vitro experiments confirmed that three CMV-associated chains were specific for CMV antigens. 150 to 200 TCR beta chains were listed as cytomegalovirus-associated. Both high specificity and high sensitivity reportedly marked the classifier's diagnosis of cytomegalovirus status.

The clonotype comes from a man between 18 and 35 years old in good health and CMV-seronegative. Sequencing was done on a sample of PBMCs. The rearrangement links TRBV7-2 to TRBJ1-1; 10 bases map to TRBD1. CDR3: CASSTGQGRHEAFF. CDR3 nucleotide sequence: TGTGCCAGCAGCACGGGACAGGGGCGTCATGAAGCTTTCTTT.